This TCR beta chain was recorded in a study of OX40 agonist ivuxolimab in advanced cancers. Looking at the study overall: Dose-escalation patients suffered from hepatocellular carcinoma, melanoma, renal cell or head and neck cancer. Prior anti-PD-1, anti-PD-L1 or anti-CTLA-4 therapy was allowed; about 39% had some.

Here immunoSEQ multiplex PCR was the method, and the copy in TCRdb shows in-frame clones only, minus some. The data show 20,000 to 30,000 clones, about 88% seen once. V lost 5 bases and J lost 1, with 14 bases in between. The CDR3 runs to 15 residues. Germline CDR1 and CDR2: MGHRA and YSYEKL. Points on this clone: Its target is unknown.

The study's findings and limits: Among the least clonally expanded were partial responders at 0.1-3.0 mg/kg.

The source of this sequence is an adult with an advanced solid tumor such as melanoma, head and neck, liver or kidney cancer. The gene calls are TRBV4-1 and TRBJ1-1; D is ambiguous. The sequencing here drew on CD4+ or CD8+ T cells sorted from blood, taken in a trial of the OX40 agonist ivuxolimab. The CDR3 is CASSTREWRNTEAFF. DNA of the CDR3: TGCGCCAGCAGCACCCGAGAGTGGCGGAACACTGAAGCTTTCTTT.